This T cell receptor beta chain was recovered during a study of cytomegalovirus exposure and HLA in healthy donors. Study-wide points: In a later analysis, at a false discovery rate of 0.05, 16,951 TCR beta sequences matched HLA alleles.

This clone is classed as medium-sized. Its target is not known. The donors were healthy bone marrow donors. V lost 0 bases and J lost 1, with 10 bases in between. This CDR3 has 16 residues. CDR1 is MNHEY, CDR2 SMNVEV, per germline (reference sequence). PCR primers comprised 60 Vbeta and 13 Jbeta primers. Measured with immunoSEQ multiplex PCR; TCRdb has only the in-frame clones, and not every one. The sample includes 110,000 or so clones, around 70% of them seen just once. The gene calls are TRBV27 and TRBJ2-1, with D tentatively TRBD1 (5 bases). The specimen sequenced was PBMCs. The origin of this receptor is a woman aged 45-59 years in good health and CMV-seropositive. The CDR3 reads CASSLSIGASYNEQFF. The CDR3 region has the DNA TGTGCCAGCAGTTTATCGATAGGGGCTTCCTACAATGAGCAGTTCTTC.